This T cell receptor (beta chain) was sequenced during a study of blood T cell repertoires in COVID-19. Study context: PBMCs, B-cell-depleted T cells, or T cells were the source of the cDNA or gDNA that made up the material.

Trimming pared 6 bases from V and 2 bases from J, leaving 19 bases between. The CDR3 totals 16 residues. From germline, CDR1 is SGHVS and CDR2 FQNEAQ. Original processing methods: Quantification of nucleated cells was approximated via reference gene primer amplification. The protocol was immunoSEQ multiplex PCR, while the TCRdb copy is restricted to in-frame clones and leaves out a portion. That table furnishes V, J and clone size, whereas the DNA furnished D and trimming. This sample yields about 270,000 clones, of which approximately 85% are seen a single time; approximately 11% belongs to the top ten.

This sequence originates from a woman between 65 and 79 years old with acute or convalescent COVID-19. The sequenced sample was peripheral blood. The chain recombines TRBV7-8 with TRBJ2-5; tentative D call: TRBD2 (5 bases). The CDR3 sequence is CASSFAFRRRQETQYF. The CDR3 region has the DNA TGTGCCAGCAGTTTCGCATTTAGAAGGAGGCAAGAGACCCAGTACTTC.